This is a list of T cell receptor beta chains from one sample in a study of T-cell reconstitution after alpha-beta-depleted transplantation in children. TCRdb reanalysed the PCR reads using MiXCR and keeps one entry per CDR3 protein. Among hundreds of thousands of distinct CDR3 sequences, approximately 8.9% were seen once, and the ten largest hold under 8%. Specimen: PBMCs, mostly from graft donor cells, collected 180 days after TCRalphabeta/CD19-depleted stem cell transplant. All receptors come from a male patient between 5 and 17 years old who had a stem cell transplant for acute lymphoblastic leukemia, so the T cells may come from the graft donor. The CDR3 runs from the conserved cysteine through the conserved F or W. The order of the fields is D gene, clone size, V gene, J gene, CDR3 DNA, CDR3 protein. A D gene is named only where the DNA matches it firmly. The listing skips clone size in some rows; elsewhere it reads once, few, many or a size class.

>.|.|TRBV6-2/TRBV6-3|TRBJ2-1
TGTACCAGCAGTTACTCCGGAAGTAGCGGTCCCCTCCGCAATGAGCAGTTCTTC
CTSSYSGSSGPLRNEQFF
>.|few|TRBV5-6|TRBJ2-1
TGTTCAGGGGAAAAGAGCTCCTACAATGAGCAGTTCTTC
CSGEKSSYNEQFF
>.|many|TRBV20-1|TRBJ2-7
TGCAGTGCTAGAGATGCAACAGGGCGCTACGAGCAGTACTTC
CSARDATGRYEQYF
>TRBD2|many|TRBV9|TRBJ2-7
TGTGCCAGAGGACTACTAGCGGGAGGAATCTCTTACGAGCAGTACTTC
CARGLLAGGISYEQYF
>TRBD2|many|TRBV12-3/TRBV12-4|TRBJ2-7
TGTGCCAGCAGTAACGGACTAGCGGGATGGGAGCAGTACTTC
CASSNGLAGWEQYF
>.|many|TRBV6-5|TRBJ1-1
TGTGCCAGCAGTTACAGACGAGTAACCTCTTTGAACACTGAAGCTTTCTTT
CASSYRRVTSLNTEAFF
>TRBD2|few|TRBV9|TRBJ2-3
TGTGCCAGCAGCGTAGGGGAGGGCTTGGTGAACCCGCAGTATTTT
CASSVGEGLVNPQYF
>.|many|TRBV2|TRBJ2-7
TGTGCCAGCAAAACCAGGGTTGAGCAGTACTTC
CASKTRVEQYF
>TRBD2|many|TRBV28|TRBJ2-2
TGTGCCAGCAGTTTAAAGTTCTTTAGACTAGCGGGGGGCGCCGGGGAGCTGTTTTTT
CASSLKFFRLAGGAGELFF
>TRBD2|many|TRBV2|TRBJ2-1
TGTGCCAGCAGTGAATTACTAGCGGGGGGGCCGGTCATCAAGTTCTTC
CASSELLAGGPVIKFF
>TRBD1|many|TRBV28|TRBJ2-1
TGTGCCAGCAGCCTTGGGACAGGGAGGTTCTTC
CASSLGTGRFF
>TRBD2|many|TRBV3-1|TRBJ2-1
TGTGCCAGCAGCCAATTAGGGCTAGCGGGACCGAATGAGCAGTTCTTC
CASSQLGLAGPNEQFF
>.|.|TRBV4-2|TRBJ2-7
TGTGCCAGCAGCCAAGGGAGGGGCCCCTACGAGCAGTACTTC
CASSQGRGPYEQYF
>.|many|TRBV5-1|TRBJ1-2
TGCGCCAGCAGCTCTAATGACTATGGCTACACCTTC
CASSSNDYGYTF
>.|many|TRBV6-5|TRBJ1-3
TGTGCCAGCAGTTACTCGAGCAGCTCTGGAAACACCATATATTTT
CASSYSSSSGNTIYF
>.|many|TRBV12-5|TRBJ1-3
TGTGCTAGTGGTTTTTCCCCCTTCGACAGGCGCTCTGGAAACACCATATATTTT
CASGFSPFDRRSGNTIYF
>TRBD2|many|TRBV29-1|TRBJ2-7
TGCAGCGTTGAAGGGCTAGCGGGAGTTTACGAGCAGTACTTC
CSVEGLAGVYEQYF
>.|many|TRBV7-3|TRBJ2-7
TGTGCCAGCAGCTTAAGGGCAGCGGAAACCTACGAGCAGTACTTC
CASSLRAAETYEQYF
>TRBD1|many|TRBV12-3/TRBV12-4|TRBJ1-4
TGTGCCAGCAGCCGAGACGACAGGGGATTTGAAAAACTGTTTTTT
CASSRDDRGFEKLFF
>.|many|TRBV6-1|TRBJ1-2
TGTGCCAGCAGTGAATCAGGGAACTATGGCTACACCTTC
CASSESGNYGYTF
>.|many|TRBV5-1|TRBJ1-3
TGCGCCAGCAGCTTGACAGTGGAAAACACCATATATTTT
CASSLTVENTIYF
>.|many|TRBV7-6|TRBJ2-7
TGTGCCAGCAGCTTAGCAGACTTCTCCTACGAGCAGTACTTC
CASSLADFSYEQYF
>.|many|TRBV3-1|TRBJ2-7
TGTGCCAGCAGTCGGGCCTACGAGCAGTACTTC
CASSRAYEQYF
>TRBD1|many|TRBV19|TRBJ2-7
TGTGCCAGTAGTCCGTGGGGACAGGTCTACGAGCAGTACTTC
CASSPWGQVYEQYF
>TRBD2|many|TRBV10-1|TRBJ2-3
TGCGCCAGCAGTGAGACGGGACTACCCCATACGCAGTATTTT
CASSETGLPHTQYF
>.|many|TRBV12-3/TRBV12-4|TRBJ2-7
TGTGCCAGCAGTCCGCCGGGGGTAAACGAGCAGTACTTC
CASSPPGVNEQYF
>TRBD1|many|TRBV24-1|TRBJ2-3
TGTGCCACCAGTGATTTGCTCGCAGACAGGGAAACTCGCACAGATACGCAGTATTTT
CATSDLLADRETRTDTQYF
>TRBD1|many|TRBV24-1|TRBJ2-5
TGTGCCACCAGTGATTCAGGGGGATTAGAGACCCAGTACTTC
CATSDSGGLETQYF
>.|many|TRBV6-2/TRBV6-3|TRBJ1-2
TGTGCCAGCAGCTCCGACGGGAACTATGGCTACACCTTC
CASSSDGNYGYTF
>.|many|TRBV11-2|TRBJ2-7
TGTGCCAGCAGCCTAGAGCGGGTAACCTACGAGCAGTACTTC
CASSLERVTYEQYF
>.|many|TRBV7-3|TRBJ2-3
TGTGCCAGCAGCTTCGGTCAGGCCTTACTCACAGATACGCAGTATTTT
CASSFGQALLTDTQYF
>.|.|TRBV19|TRBJ1-2
TGTGCCAGTAAAGAACCAGGCTCCTATGGCTACACCTTC
CASKEPGSYGYTF
>.|many|TRBV28|TRBJ1-3
TGTGCCAGCAGAGAGCACTCTGGAAACACCATATATTTT
CASREHSGNTIYF
>.|many|TRBV20-1|TRBJ2-1
TGCAGTGCTAGAGACCTTAGCTCCTACAATGAGCAGTTCTTC
CSARDLSSYNEQFF
>.|many|TRBV24-1|TRBJ2-3
TGTGCCACCAGTGACACCGGGACGATCGGGGTGGATACGCAGTATTTT
CATSDTGTIGVDTQYF
>TRBD2|few|TRBV6-5|TRBJ2-5
TGTGCCAGCGGGGACTATGGACGGACCCAGTACTTC
CASGDYGRTQYF
>TRBD2|many|TRBV6-1|TRBJ2-2
TGTGCCAGCAGGAAGACTAGCGGGGCTAGCGGGGAGCTGTTTTTT
CASRKTSGASGELFF
>.|many|TRBV21-1|TRBJ1-4
TGTGCCAGCAGCTACGATCGTCGGCAAGTAATTGAAAAACTGTTTTTT
CASSYDRRQVIEKLFF
>.|many|TRBV12-3/TRBV12-4|TRBJ2-1
TGTGCCAGCAGTTTAAAGCACTGGTACAATGAGCAGTTCTTC
CASSLKHWYNEQFF
>.|many|TRBV6-2/TRBV6-3|TRBJ2-5
TGTGCCAGCAGTTACTATATTGGGACATTGAACCAAGAGACCCAGTACTTC
CASSYYIGTLNQETQYF
>.|many|TRBV11-2|TRBJ1-6
TGTGCCAGCAGCTTTTCCCGGGGAGGGGGTTATAATTCACCCCTCCACTTT
CASSFSRGGGYNSPLHF
>TRBD2|few|TRBV20-1|TRBJ2-5
TGCAGTGCTCAACCCCTGGGGGGGGGTCTTGGGTACCAAGAGACCCAGTACTTC
CSAQPLGGGLGYQETQYF
>.|many|TRBV5-4|TRBJ1-1
TGTGCCAGCACCCTCAGGGCGGGCCTGAACACTGAAGCTTTCTTT
CASTLRAGLNTEAFF
>.|many|TRBV4-2|TRBJ2-7
TGTGCCAGCAGCCAAGGAATAGGGGGTTGGTACGAGCAGTACTTC
CASSQGIGGWYEQYF
>.|many|TRBV11-2|TRBJ2-3
TGTGCCAGCAGCTTAGTACTCCTAGATACGCAGTATTTT
CASSLVLLDTQYF
>.|few|TRBV3-1|TRBJ2-1
TGTGCCAGCAGCCAAGGTAGTATAGTCCCGCAGTTCTTC
CASSQGSIVPQFF
>.|many|TRBV29-1|TRBJ2-2
TGCAGCGTCCCAGGCGACACCGGGGAGCTGTTTTTT
CSVPGDTGELFF
>.|few|TRBV7-2|TRBJ2-7
TGTGCCAGCAGCTTTACTGATACCTACGAGCAGTACTTC
CASSFTDTYEQYF
>TRBD1|many|TRBV4-3|TRBJ1-2
TGCGCCAGCAGCCAAGCTGGGACAGGTCCTAACTATGGCTACACCTTC
CASSQAGTGPNYGYTF
>TRBD1|many|TRBV24-1|TRBJ2-7
TGTGCCACCAGTGAGGGACAGGGGAACTACGAGCAGTACTTC
CATSEGQGNYEQYF
>.|few|TRBV18|TRBJ1-2
TGTGCCAGCTCAGGGGACACTAACTATGGCTACACCTTC
CASSGDTNYGYTF
>.|many|TRBV7-2|TRBJ1-4
TGTGCCAGCAGCTTATCAGAGTCGGTTGAAAAACTGTTTTTT
CASSLSESVEKLFF
>TRBD2|many|TRBV20-1|TRBJ2-2
TGCAGTGCTAGAGAGCGGGAGGGCTCCGGGGAGCTGTTTTTT
CSAREREGSGELFF